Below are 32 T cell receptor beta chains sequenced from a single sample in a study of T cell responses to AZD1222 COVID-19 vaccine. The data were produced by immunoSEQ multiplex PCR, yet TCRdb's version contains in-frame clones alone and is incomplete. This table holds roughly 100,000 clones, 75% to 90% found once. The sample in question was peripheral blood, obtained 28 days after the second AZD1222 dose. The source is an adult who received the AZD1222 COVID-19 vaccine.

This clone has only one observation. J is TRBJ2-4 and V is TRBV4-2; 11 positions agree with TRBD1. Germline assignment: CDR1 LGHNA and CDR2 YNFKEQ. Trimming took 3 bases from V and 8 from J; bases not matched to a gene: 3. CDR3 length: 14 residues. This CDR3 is CASSHGQGADIQYF. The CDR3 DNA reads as TGTGCCAGCAGCCACGGACAGGGGGCAGACATTCAGTACTTC.

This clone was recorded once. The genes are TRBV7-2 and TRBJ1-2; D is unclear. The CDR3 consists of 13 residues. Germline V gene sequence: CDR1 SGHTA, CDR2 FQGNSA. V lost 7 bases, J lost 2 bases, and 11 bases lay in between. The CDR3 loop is CASTPDLNYGYTF. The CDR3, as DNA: TGTGCCAGCACTCCCGACCTAAACTATGGCTACACCTTC.

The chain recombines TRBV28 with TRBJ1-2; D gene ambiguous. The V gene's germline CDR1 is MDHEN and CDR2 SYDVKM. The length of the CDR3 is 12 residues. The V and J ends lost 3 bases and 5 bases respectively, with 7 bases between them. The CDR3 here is CASSFLTYGYTF. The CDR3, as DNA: TGTGCCAGCAGTTTCTTAACATATGGCTACACCTTC.

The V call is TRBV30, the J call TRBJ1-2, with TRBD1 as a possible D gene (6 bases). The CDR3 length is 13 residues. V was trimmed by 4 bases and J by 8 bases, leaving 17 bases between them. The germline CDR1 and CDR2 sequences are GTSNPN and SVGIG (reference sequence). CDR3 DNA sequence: TGTGCCTGGACCGGACAGCCTACGGGGGGCTACACCTTC. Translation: CAWTGQPTGGYTF.

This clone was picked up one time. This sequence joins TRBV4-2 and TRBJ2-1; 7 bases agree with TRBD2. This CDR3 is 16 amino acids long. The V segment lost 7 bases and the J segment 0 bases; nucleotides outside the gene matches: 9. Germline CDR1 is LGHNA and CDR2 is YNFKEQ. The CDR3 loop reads CASIPSLASSYNEQFF. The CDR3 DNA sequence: TGTGCCAGCATCCCCTCACTAGCGAGCTCCTACAATGAGCAGTTCTTC.

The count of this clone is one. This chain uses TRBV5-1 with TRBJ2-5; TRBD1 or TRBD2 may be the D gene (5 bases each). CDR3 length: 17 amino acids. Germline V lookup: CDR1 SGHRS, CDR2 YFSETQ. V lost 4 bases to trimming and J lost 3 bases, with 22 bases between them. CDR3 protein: CASSARPGTAIEETQYF. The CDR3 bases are TGCGCCAGCAGCGCCCGTCCCGGGACGGCTATAGAAGAGACCCAGTACTTC.

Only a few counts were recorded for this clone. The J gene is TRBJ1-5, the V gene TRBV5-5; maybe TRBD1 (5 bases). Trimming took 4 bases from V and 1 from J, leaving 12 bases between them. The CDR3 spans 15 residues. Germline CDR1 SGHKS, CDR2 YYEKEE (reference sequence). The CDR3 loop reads CASSLGTVSNQPQHF. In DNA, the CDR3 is TGTGCCAGCAGCCTCGGGACTGTCAGCAATCAGCCCCAGCATTTT.

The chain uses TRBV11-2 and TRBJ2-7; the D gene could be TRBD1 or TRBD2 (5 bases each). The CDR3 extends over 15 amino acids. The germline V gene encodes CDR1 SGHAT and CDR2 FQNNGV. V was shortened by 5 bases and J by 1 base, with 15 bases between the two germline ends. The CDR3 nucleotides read TGTGCCAGCAGCCTGGGACGGACCCTTTCCTACGAGCAGTACTTC. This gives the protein CASSLGRTLSYEQYF.

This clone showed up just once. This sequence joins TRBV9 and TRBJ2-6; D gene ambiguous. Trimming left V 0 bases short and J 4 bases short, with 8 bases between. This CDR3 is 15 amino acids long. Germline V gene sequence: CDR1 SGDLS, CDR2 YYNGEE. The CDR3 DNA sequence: TGTGCCAGCAGCGTAGTGGGATCCGGGGCCAACGTCCTGACTTTC. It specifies CASSVVGSGANVLTF.

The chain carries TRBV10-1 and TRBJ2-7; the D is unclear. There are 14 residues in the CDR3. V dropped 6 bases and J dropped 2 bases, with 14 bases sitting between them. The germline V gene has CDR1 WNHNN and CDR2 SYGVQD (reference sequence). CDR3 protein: CASSPARVPYEQYF. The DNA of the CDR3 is TGCGCCAGCAGCCCCGCCCGGGTTCCCTACGAGCAGTACTTC.

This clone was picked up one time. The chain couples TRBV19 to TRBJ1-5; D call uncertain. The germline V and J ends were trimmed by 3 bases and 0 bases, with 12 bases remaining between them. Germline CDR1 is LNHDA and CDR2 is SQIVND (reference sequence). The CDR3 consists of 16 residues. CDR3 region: CASSIPLIYSNQPQHF. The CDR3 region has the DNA TGTGCCAGTAGTATCCCCTTGATTTATAGCAATCAGCCCCAGCATTTT.

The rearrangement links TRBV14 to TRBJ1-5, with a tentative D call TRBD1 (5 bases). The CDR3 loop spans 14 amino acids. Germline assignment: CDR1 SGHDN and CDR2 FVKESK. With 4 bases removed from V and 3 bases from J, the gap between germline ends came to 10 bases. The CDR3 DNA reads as TGTGCCAGCAGCCTGCAGGGTAACAATCAGCCCCAGCATTTT. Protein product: CASSLQGNNQPQHF.

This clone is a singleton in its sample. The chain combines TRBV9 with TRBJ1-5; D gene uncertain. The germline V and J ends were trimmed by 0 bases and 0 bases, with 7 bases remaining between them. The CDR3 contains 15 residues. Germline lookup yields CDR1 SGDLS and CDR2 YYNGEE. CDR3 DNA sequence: TGTGCCAGCAGCGTAGAGGGCTATAGCAATCAGCCCCAGCATTTT. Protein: CASSVEGYSNQPQHF.

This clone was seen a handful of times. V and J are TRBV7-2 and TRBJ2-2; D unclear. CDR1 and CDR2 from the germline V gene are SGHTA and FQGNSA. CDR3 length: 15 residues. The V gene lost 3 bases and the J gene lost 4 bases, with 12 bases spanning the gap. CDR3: CASSFHRAPTGELFF. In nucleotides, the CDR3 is TGTGCCAGCAGCTTCCACCGAGCGCCCACCGGGGAGCTGTTTTTT.

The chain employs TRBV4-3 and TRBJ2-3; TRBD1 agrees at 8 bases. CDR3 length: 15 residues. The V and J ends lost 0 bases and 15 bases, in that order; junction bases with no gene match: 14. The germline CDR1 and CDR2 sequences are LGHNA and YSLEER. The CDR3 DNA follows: TGCGCCAGCAGCCAAGATCGGAAACCGGACAGGGTATACTATTTT. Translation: CASSQDRKPDRVYYF.

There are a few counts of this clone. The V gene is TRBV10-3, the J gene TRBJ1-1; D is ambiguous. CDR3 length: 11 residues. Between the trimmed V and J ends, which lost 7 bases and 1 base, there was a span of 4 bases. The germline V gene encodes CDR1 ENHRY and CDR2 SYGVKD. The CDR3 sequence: CAIKGNTEAFF. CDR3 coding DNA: TGTGCCATCAAGGGGAACACTGAAGCTTTCTTT.

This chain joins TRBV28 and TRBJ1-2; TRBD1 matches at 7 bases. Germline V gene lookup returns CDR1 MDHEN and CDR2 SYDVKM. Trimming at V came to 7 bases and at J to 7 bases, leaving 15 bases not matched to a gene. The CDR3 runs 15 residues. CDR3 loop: CASMDPGQASFGYTF. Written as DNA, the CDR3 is TGTGCCAGCATGGACCCCGGACAGGCCTCGTTTGGCTACACCTTC.

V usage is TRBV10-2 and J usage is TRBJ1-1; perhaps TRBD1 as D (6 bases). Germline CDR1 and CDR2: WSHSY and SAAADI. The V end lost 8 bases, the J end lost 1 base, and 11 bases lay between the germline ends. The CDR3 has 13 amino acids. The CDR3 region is CASDRTANTEAFF. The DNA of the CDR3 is TGCGCCAGCGATCGGACAGCGAACACTGAAGCTTTCTTT.

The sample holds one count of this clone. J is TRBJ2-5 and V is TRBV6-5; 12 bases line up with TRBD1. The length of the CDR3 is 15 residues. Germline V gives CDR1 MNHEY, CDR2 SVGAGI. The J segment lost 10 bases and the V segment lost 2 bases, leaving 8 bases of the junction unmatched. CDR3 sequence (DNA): TGTGCCAGCAGTTACCCCGGGACAGGGGGCCTCAGCCAGTACTTC. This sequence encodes CASSYPGTGGLSQYF.

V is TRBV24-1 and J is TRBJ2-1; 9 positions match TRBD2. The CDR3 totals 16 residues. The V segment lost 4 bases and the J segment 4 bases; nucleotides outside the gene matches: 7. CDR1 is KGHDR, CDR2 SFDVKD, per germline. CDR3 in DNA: TGTGCCACCAGTGACCCTAGCGGGAAGTTGTACAATGAGCAGTTCTTC. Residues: CATSDPSGKLYNEQFF.

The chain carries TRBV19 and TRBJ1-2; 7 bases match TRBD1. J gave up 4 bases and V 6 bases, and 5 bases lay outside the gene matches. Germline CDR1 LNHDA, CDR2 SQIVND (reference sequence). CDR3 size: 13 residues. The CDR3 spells CASSQGQPYGYTF. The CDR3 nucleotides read TGTGCCAGTAGCCAGGGACAGCCCTATGGCTACACCTTC.

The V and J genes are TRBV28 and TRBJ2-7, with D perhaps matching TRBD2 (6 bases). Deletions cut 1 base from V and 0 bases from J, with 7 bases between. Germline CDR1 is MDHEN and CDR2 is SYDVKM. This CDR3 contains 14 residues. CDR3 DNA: TGTGCCAGCAGTTTATCTAGCGCCTCCTACGAGCAGTACTTC. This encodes CASSLSSASYEQYF.

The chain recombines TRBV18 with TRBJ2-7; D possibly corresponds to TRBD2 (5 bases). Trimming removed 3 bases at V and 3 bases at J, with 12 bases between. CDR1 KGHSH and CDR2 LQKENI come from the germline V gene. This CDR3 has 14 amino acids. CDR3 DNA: TGTGCCAGCTCACCCCGGGCCGGGAACTACGAGCAGTACTTC. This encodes CASSPRAGNYEQYF.

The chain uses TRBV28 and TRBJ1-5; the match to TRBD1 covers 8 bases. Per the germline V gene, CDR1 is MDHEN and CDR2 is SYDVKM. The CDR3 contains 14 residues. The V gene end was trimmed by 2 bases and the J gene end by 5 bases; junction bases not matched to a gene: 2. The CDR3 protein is CASSLQGAYQPQHF. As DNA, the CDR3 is TGTGCCAGCAGTTTACAGGGGGCCTATCAGCCCCAGCATTTT.

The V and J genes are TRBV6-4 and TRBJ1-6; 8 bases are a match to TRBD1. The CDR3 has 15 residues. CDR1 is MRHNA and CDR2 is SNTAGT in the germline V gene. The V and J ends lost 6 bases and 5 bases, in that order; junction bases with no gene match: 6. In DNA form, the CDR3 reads TGTGCCAGCAGGACAGGGGAGTGGGATAATTCACCCCTCCACTTT. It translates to CASRTGEWDNSPLHF.

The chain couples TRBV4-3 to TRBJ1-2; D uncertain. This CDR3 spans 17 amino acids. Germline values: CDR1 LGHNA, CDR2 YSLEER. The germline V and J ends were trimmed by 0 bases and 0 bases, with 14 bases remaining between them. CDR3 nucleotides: TGCGCCAGCAGCCAAGATTACTTCGGCGGAGCTAACTATGGCTACACCTTC. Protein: CASSQDYFGGANYGYTF.

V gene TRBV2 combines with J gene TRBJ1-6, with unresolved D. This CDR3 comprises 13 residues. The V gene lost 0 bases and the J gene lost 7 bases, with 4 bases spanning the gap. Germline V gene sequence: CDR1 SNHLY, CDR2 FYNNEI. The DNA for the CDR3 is TGTGCCAGCAGTGAAGCGGCAAATTCACCCCTCCACTTT. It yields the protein CASSEAANSPLHF. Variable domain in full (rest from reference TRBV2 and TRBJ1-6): EPEVTQTPSHQVTQMGQEVILRCVPISNHLYFYWYRQILGQKVEFLVSFYNNEISEKSEIFDDQFSVERPDGSNFTLKIRSTKLEDSAMYFCASSEAANSPLHFGNGTRLTVT.

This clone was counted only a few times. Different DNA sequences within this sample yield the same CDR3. The CDR3 sequence is CAISESGGRNQPQHF. For the CDR3, the DNA is TGTGCCATCAGTGAGTCTGGGGGGCGCAATCAGCCCCAGCATTTT. V usage is TRBV10-3 and J usage is TRBJ1-5, with D tentatively TRBD1 (6 bases). V was clipped by 0 bases and J by 2 bases, with 8 bases between them. Germline CDR1 reads ENHRY; CDR2 reads SYGVKD. The CDR3 covers 15 residues.

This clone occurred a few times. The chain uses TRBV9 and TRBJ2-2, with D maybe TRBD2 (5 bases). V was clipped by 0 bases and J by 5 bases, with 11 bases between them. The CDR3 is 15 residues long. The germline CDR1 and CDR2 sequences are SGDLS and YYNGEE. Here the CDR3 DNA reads TGTGCCAGCAGCGTAGACGGTTCGGGGACCGGGGAGCTGTTTTTT. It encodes CASSVDGSGTGELFF.

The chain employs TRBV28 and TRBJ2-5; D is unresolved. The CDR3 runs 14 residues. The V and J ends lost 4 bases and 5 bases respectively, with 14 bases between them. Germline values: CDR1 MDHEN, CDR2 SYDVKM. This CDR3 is CASSSGPTVETQYF. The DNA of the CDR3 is TGTGCCAGCAGTTCCGGACCGACCGTGGAGACCCAGTACTTC.

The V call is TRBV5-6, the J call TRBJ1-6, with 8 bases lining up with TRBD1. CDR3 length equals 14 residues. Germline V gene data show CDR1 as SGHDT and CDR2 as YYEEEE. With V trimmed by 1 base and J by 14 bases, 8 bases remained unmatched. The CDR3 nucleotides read TGTGCCAGCAGCTTGAGATCAGGGGGCGAATCCCTCCACTTT. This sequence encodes CASSLRSGGESLHF.

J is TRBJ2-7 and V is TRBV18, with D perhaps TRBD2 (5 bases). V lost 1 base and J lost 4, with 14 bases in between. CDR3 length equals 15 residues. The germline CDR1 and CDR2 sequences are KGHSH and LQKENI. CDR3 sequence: CASSPRQGSGYEQYF. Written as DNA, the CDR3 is TGTGCCAGCTCACCACGACAAGGCAGCGGATACGAGCAGTACTTC.